A single sample is the source of the 16 T cell receptor beta chains below, sequenced in a study of cytomegalovirus exposure and HLA in healthy donors. A multiplex PCR was run with 60 Vbeta primers and 13 Jbeta primers. Using immunoSEQ multiplex PCR, the repertoire was profiled, and TCRdb retains in-frame clones only, with some absent. In the table there are about 110,000 clones, around 85% of which are singletons. What was sequenced was PBMCs. These receptors came from a man aged 55-75 years in good health and CMV-seronegative.

The chain recombines TRBV30 with TRBJ2-7; D is perhaps TRBD1 (6 bases). CDR1 GTSNPN and CDR2 SVGIG come from the germline V gene (reference sequence). The CDR3 spans 14 residues. Trimming left V 8 bases short and J 1 base short, with 18 bases between. CDR3 protein: CAGAHSTGSYEQYF. In DNA form, the CDR3 reads TGTGCCGGCGCTCATTCCACAGGGTCCTACGAGCAGTACTTC.

The V and J genes are TRBV6-5 and TRBJ2-2, with 7 bases aligning to TRBD1. The length of the CDR3 is 14 residues. CDR1 MNHEY and CDR2 SVGAGI come from the germline V gene. Losses at the gene ends were 6 bases for V and 3 bases for J; bases not matched to a gene: 4. The CDR3 reads CASSRDSYTGELFF. The CDR3 coding sequence is TGTGCCAGCAGCAGGGACAGCTACACCGGGGAGCTGTTTTTT.

The chain joins TRBV11-2 to TRBJ2-1, with D perhaps TRBD1 (6 bases). This CDR3 has 14 residues. Trimming cost V 7 bases and J 4 bases, with 14 bases left between them. CDR1 SGHAT and CDR2 FQNNGV come from the germline V gene. The CDR3 DNA sequence: TGTGCCAGCACCCGGACAGACATGTACAATGAGCAGTTCTTC. This codes for CASTRTDMYNEQFF.

J is TRBJ1-1 and V is TRBV5-1, with TRBD1 as a possible D gene (5 bases). Germline assignment: CDR1 SGHRS and CDR2 YFSETQ. Trimming took off 0 bases at V and 4 bases at J, with 10 bases between the two ends. CDR3 length: 14 residues. The CDR3: CASSLGQRATEAFF. The CDR3 DNA sequence: TGCGCCAGCAGCTTGGGACAGAGAGCCACTGAAGCTTTCTTT. Based on the CDR3 plus reference TRBV5-1 and TRBJ1-1, the full variable domain is KAGVTQTPRYLIKTRGQQVTLSCSPISGHRSVSWYQQTPGQGLQFLFEYFSETQRNKGNFPGRFSGRQFSNSRSEMNVSTLELGDSALYLCASSLGQRATEAFFGQGTRLTVV.

The V gene is TRBV28, the J gene TRBJ2-1; 9 bases line up with TRBD2. The CDR3 totals 16 residues. V trimming: 6 bases; J trimming: 4 bases; junction bases outside the gene matches: 10. Germline-derived CDR1 and CDR2 are MDHEN and SYDVKM. The CDR3 coding sequence is TGTGCCAGCAGCCCCACCGGGGCGGGGGGGTACAATGAGCAGTTCTTC. This codes for CASSPTGAGGYNEQFF.

The chain is built from TRBV2 and TRBJ1-2; 11 nucleotides line up with TRBD1. Trimming removed 11 bases from V and 3 bases from J; junction bases left unmatched: 14. CDR1 and CDR2 (germline): SNHLY, FYNNEI. The CDR3 consists of 16 residues. The DNA for the CDR3 is TGTGCCGGACTATCCGGGACAGGGGGTTTTGACTATGGCTACACCTTC. Encoded protein: CAGLSGTGGFDYGYTF.

The CDR3 region is CASSILDRGTEAFF. CDR3 sequence (DNA): TGTGCCAGTAGTATTCTCGACAGGGGGACTGAAGCTTTCTTT. The chain is built from TRBV19 and TRBJ1-1, with 9 bases matching TRBD1. In germline, CDR1 is LNHDA, CDR2 SQIVND (reference sequence). V gave up 3 bases and J gave up 5 bases; unmatched junction bases: 4. The CDR3 contains 14 residues.

V usage is TRBV27 and J usage is TRBJ2-1, with 8 positions matching TRBD1. The CDR3 loop spans 16 amino acids. CDR1 and CDR2 (germline): MNHEY, SMNVEV (reference sequence). The V and J ends lost 0 bases and 2 bases, in that order; junction bases with no gene match: 3. The CDR3 sequence is CASSLSKDRAYNEQFF. DNA for the CDR3: TGTGCCAGCAGTTTATCGAAGGACAGGGCCTACAATGAGCAGTTCTTC.

The rearrangement joins TRBV2 to TRBJ1-5; 8 bases align to TRBD1. The CDR3 contains 15 residues. J was trimmed by 6 bases and V by 6 bases; bases with no gene match: 10. Germline V CDR1 and CDR2: SNHLY, FYNNEI. The CDR3 region is CASSRRTGSGQPQHF. In DNA form, the CDR3 reads TGTGCCAGCAGCCGGAGGACAGGGAGCGGTCAGCCCCAGCATTTT. The full variable domain, in which reference TRBV2 and TRBJ1-5 provide the parts outside the CDR3, is EPEVTQTPSHQVTQMGQEVILRCVPISNHLYFYWYRQILGQKVEFLVSFYNNEISEKSEIFDDQFSVERPDGSNFTLKIRSTKLEDSAMYFCASSRRTGSGQPQHFGDGTRLSIL.

The chain uses TRBV19 and TRBJ1-5, with D uncertain. Germline V lookup: CDR1 LNHDA, CDR2 SQIVND (reference sequence). Trimming took 5 bases from V and 1 from J, leaving 12 bases between them. This CDR3 region has 15 residues. CDR3 nucleotides: TGTGCCAGTAGTTATACTGGAGTGAGCAATCAGCCCCAGCATTTT. Protein: CASSYTGVSNQPQHF.

The rearrangement uses TRBV5-1 and TRBJ1-1; no clear D gene. The CDR3 spans 14 residues. Trimming stripped 3 bases from V and 1 base from J, with 10 bases between. Germline CDR1 is SGHRS and CDR2 is YFSETQ. CDR3 amino acids: CASSSFRGNTEAFF. The CDR3 nucleotides are TGCGCCAGCAGCTCTTTCAGAGGGAACACTGAAGCTTTCTTT.

The chain couples TRBV5-1 to TRBJ2-3; 8 bases are shared with TRBD2. Germline lookup yields CDR1 SGHRS and CDR2 YFSETQ. V was clipped by 0 bases and J by 0 bases; unmatched bases: 6. There are 17 residues in the CDR3. CDR3 loop: CASSLATGGTSTDTQYF. The DNA for the CDR3 is TGCGCCAGCAGCTTGGCCACGGGGGGGACTAGCACAGATACGCAGTATTTT.

This clone was seen a handful of times. The rearrangement joins TRBV6-5 to TRBJ2-5, with D possibly matching TRBD1 (6 bases). The CDR3 is 14 amino acids. Germline loops: CDR1 MNHEY, CDR2 SVGAGI. The germline V and J ends were trimmed by 6 bases and 5 bases, with 16 bases remaining between them. The CDR3 DNA sequence: TGTGCCAGCAGACTCACAGGGACGAGGGAGACCCAGTACTTC. It specifies CASRLTGTRETQYF.

The rearrangement joins TRBV18 to TRBJ2-2; 9 positions agree with TRBD1. The CDR3 runs to 15 residues. In germline, CDR1 is KGHSH, CDR2 LQKENI. V lost 4 bases and J lost 8; bases outside the gene matches: 8. CDR3: CASSRSGTGRGELFF. DNA of the CDR3: TGTGCCAGCTCACGTTCCGGGACAGGGCGTGGGGAGCTGTTTTTT.

CDR3 loop: CASSSLGTGNTGELFF. CDR3 coding DNA: TGTGCCAGCAGCTCCCTCGGGACAGGGAACACCGGGGAGCTGTTTTTT. The V call is TRBV5-4, the J call TRBJ2-2; 8 bases agree with TRBD1. Trimming at V came to 3 bases and at J to 1 base, leaving 5 bases not matched to a gene. The CDR3 consists of 16 residues. In germline, CDR1 is SGHNT, CDR2 YYREEE (reference sequence).

Here the CDR3 reads CASSVGSSGLFF. CDR3 DNA: TGTGCCAGCAGCGTAGGTAGTTCTGGTCTGTTCTTC. The chain recombines TRBV9 with TRBJ2-1; D not resolved. V shed 0 bases and J shed 15 bases, with 13 bases lying between them. There are 12 residues in the CDR3. The V gene's germline CDR1 is SGDLS and CDR2 YYNGEE.